One T cell receptor (beta chain) is described in this entry. Antigen specificity is unknown. A sample-barcoded 5' primer and a J-beta primer mix were used in a second PCR of roughly 7 to 11 cycles. The study obtained at least 2.5 million CDR3-containing paired-end reads from every sample. TCRdb ran MiXCR on the 5' RACE reads and lists one entry per CDR3 protein. Of roughly 730,000 distinct CDR3 sequences detected, 56% appear once; the ten largest clones hold 20% to 30%. Individuals who donated were healthy Caucasians from Russia aged roughly 6 to 95. This sample stems from a study of blood T cells in healthy people across ages. Study conclusions and caveats: The study regarded diversity estimates from one million T cells as underestimates.

V was cut by 2 bases and J by 0 bases, with 7 bases left in between. This CDR3 comprises 14 residues. The chain links TRBV12-3 or TRBV12-4 to TRBJ1-1; D not certain. This TCR derives from a man in his forties in good health. The sequencing sample was made of blood. The CDR3 bases are TGTGCCAGCAGTTTAAGGTTAATGAACACTGAAGCTTTCTTT. Amino acid sequence: CASSLRLMNTEAFF.